This T cell receptor beta chain was sequenced for a study of blood T cell repertoires in COVID-19. Whole-study context: Donors in the United States, Italy and Spain gave samples during acute or convalescent COVID-19. The cDNA or gDNA used as material had been derived from T cells, B-cell-depleted T cells, or PBMCs.

Per the authors' pipeline: Reference gene primer amplification in the assay estimated nucleated cell counts. The protocol was immunoSEQ multiplex PCR, while the TCRdb copy is restricted to in-frame clones and leaves out a portion. The V and J calls and the clone size are those of that table, but D and trimming were determined from the DNA. Of some 240,000 clones listed, approximately 80% are singletons. Germline lookup yields CDR1 SGDLS and CDR2 YYNGEE. The CDR3 is 14 residues long. V lost 3 bases to trimming and J lost 5 bases, with 11 bases between them. The chain uses TRBV9 and TRBJ1-4; D is possibly TRBD1 (5 bases). The TCR was taken from a woman in her forties who had recovered from COVID-19. Material for sequencing was peripheral blood. CDR3 nucleotides: TGTGCCAGCAGCGCGACAGAGCAGAATGAAAAACTGTTTTTT. The encoded protein is CASSATEQNEKLFF. Using reference TRBV9 and TRBJ1-4 for the parts outside the CDR3, the full variable domain is DSGVTQTPKHLITATGQRVTLRCSPRSGDLSVYWYQQSLDQGLQFLIQYYNGEERAKGNILERFSAQQFPDLHSELNLSSLELGDSALYFCASSATEQNEKLFFGSGTQLSVL.